This note documents a single T cell receptor (beta chain) sequence. Its antigen is unidentified. This sample stems from a study of cytomegalovirus exposure and HLA in healthy donors. Whole-study findings and limits: In vitro work confirmed that three CMV-associated chains recognize CMV antigens. The listing of 160 or so TCR beta chains classed them as cytomegalovirus-associated. The sole available immune exposure information was CMV serostatus.

Germline lookup yields CDR1 MDHEN and CDR2 SYDVKM. The CDR3 has 14 residues. V was shortened by 4 bases and J by 4 bases, with 13 bases between the two germline ends. The PCR was carried out with 60 Vbeta primers and 13 Jbeta primers. Generated by immunoSEQ multiplex PCR, the TCRdb table keeps only in-frame clones and is missing some. The table records 250,000 or so clones, 80% to 95% of them present only once. Sequenced sample: PBMCs. This sequence joins TRBV28 and TRBJ1-1, with D hard to call. The sequence came from a girl aged 2-10 years in good health and CMV-seronegative. This CDR3 is CASSSPGSGTEAFF. The DNA of the CDR3 is TGTGCCAGCAGTTCGCCTGGGTCGGGCACTGAAGCTTTCTTT.